This T cell receptor (beta chain) was obtained from a study of T cell responses to AZD1222 COVID-19 vaccine. General observations from the study: White British ancestry dominated among donors, who included more females, and clonal diversity was possibly underestimated. Scientists sampled the repertoires only once the peak T cell response had passed. Of the AZD1222 recipients, only 5 or 6 were seropositive at baseline. Recipients of two AZD1222 doses showed rising Spike-specific TCR breadth and depth.

Data came from immunoSEQ multiplex PCR; TCRdb stores just in-frame clones and leaves some out. The repertoire holds 80,000 or so clones, with around four fifths as singletons. Worth noting for this clone: The antigen is undetermined.

The CDR3 is made up of 15 amino acids. The germline CDR1 and CDR2 sequences are MRHNA and SNTAGT. Trimming removed 2 bases from V and 3 bases from J; junction bases left unmatched: 0. The rearrangement uses TRBV6-4 and TRBJ2-1; 11 bases match TRBD2. This specimen was peripheral blood, taken on day 0 of AZD1222 vaccination. This sequence was found in an adult in good health. The CDR3 DNA reads as TGTGCCAGCAGTGACGGGACTAGCGGCTACAATGAGCAGTTCTTC. Translated: CASSDGTSGYNEQFF.